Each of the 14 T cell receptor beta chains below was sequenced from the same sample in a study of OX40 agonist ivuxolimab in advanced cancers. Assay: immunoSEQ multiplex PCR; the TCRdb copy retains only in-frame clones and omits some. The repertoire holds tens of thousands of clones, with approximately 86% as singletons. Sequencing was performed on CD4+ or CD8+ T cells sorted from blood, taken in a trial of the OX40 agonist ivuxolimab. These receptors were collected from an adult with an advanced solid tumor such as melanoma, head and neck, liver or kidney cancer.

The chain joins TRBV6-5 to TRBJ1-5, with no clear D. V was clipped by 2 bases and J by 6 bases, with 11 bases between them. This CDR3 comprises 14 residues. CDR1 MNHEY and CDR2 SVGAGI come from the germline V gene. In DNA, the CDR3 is TGTGCCAGCAGTTACCTGATGGGCGGTCAGCCCCAGCATTTT. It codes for CASSYLMGGQPQHF.

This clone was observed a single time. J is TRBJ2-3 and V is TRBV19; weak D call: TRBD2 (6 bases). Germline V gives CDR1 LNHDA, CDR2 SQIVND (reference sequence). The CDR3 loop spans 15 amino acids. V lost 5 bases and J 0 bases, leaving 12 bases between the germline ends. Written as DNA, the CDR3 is TGTGCCAGTAGTTCTGGCGGGGCTAGCACAGATACGCAGTATTTT. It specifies CASSSGGASTDTQYF.

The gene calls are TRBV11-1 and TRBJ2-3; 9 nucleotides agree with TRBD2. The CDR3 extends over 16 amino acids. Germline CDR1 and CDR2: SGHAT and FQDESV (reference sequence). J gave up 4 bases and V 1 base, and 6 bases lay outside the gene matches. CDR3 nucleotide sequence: TGTGCCAGCAGCTTAGTAGCGGGAGCGGGGTCAGATACGCAGTATTTT. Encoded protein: CASSLVAGAGSDTQYF.

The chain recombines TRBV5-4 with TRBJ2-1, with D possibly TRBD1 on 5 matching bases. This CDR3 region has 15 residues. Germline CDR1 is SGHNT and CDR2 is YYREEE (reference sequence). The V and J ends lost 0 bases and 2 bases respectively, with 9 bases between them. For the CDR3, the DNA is TGTGCCAGCAGCTTGGGACAGCCAACCTACAATGAGCAGTTCTTC. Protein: CASSLGQPTYNEQFF.

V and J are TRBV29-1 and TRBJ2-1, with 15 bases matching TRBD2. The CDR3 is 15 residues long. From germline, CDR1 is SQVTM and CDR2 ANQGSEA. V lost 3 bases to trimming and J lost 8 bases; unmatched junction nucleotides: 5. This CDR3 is CSVDWTSGRGYEQFF. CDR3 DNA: TGCAGCGTTGATTGGACTAGCGGGAGGGGCTATGAGCAGTTCTTC.

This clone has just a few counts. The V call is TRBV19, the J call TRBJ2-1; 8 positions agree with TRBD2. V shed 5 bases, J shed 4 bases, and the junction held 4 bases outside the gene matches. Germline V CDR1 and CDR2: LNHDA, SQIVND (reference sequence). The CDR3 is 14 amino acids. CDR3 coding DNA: TGTGCCAGTAGTCCGGGACTAGTATACAATGAGCAGTTCTTC. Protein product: CASSPGLVYNEQFF.

CDR3 sequence: CASSLSQDRASYEQYF. The CDR3 DNA sequence: TGTGCCAGCAGTTTATCTCAGGACAGGGCTTCCTACGAGCAGTACTTC. The rearrangement links TRBV27 to TRBJ2-7, with TRBD1 identical over 8 bases. Germline V gene sequence: CDR1 MNHEY, CDR2 SMNVEV (reference sequence). The CDR3 is made up of 16 amino acids. V gave up 0 bases and J gave up 1 base; unmatched junction bases: 5.

CDR3 region: CASSLGGIGLNTEAFF. CDR3 sequence (DNA): TGTGCCAGCAGCTTAGGGGGGATAGGACTGAACACTGAAGCTTTCTTT. J is TRBJ1-1 and V is TRBV7-9, with D maybe TRBD1 (5 bases). CDR1 and CDR2 from the germline V gene are SEHNR and FQNEAQ (reference sequence). The V end was cut by 1 base, the J end by 0 bases, with 12 bases between. The CDR3 loop spans 16 amino acids.

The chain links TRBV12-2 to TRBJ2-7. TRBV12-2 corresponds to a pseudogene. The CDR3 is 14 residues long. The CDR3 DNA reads TGTGCAAGTCGCTTAGGCAGGGGGGGCTACGAGCAGTACGTC. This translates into CASRLGRGGYEQYV.

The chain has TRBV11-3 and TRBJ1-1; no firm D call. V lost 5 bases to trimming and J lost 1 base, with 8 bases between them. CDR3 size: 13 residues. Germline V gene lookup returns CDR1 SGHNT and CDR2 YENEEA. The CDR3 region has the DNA TGTGCCAGCAGCCCCCGTGGGAACACTGAAGCTTTCTTT. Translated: CASSPRGNTEAFF. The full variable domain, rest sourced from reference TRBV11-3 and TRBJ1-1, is EAGVVQSPRYKIIEKKQPVAFWCNPISGHNTLYWYLQNLGQGPELLIRYENEEAVDDSQLPKDRFSAERLKGVDSTLKIQPAELGDSAVYLCASSPRGNTEAFFGQGTRLTVV.

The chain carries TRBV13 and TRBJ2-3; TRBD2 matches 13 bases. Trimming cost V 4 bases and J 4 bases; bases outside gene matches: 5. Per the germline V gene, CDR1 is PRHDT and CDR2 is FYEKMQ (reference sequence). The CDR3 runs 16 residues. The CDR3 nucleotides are TGTGCCAGCAGCTCCGTACTAGCGGGGGGGGCAGATACGCAGTATTTT. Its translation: CASSSVLAGGADTQYF. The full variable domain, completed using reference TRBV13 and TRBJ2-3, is AAGVIQSPRHLIKEKRETATLKCYPIPRHDTVYWYQQGPGQDPQFLISFYEKMQSDKGSIPDRFSAQQFSDYHSELNMSSLELGDSALYFCASSSVLAGGADTQYFGPGTRLTVL.

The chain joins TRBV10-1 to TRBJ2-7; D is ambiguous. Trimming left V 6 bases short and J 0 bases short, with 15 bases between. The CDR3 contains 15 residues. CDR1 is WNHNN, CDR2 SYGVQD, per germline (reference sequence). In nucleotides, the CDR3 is TGCGCCAGCAGGACCCCCGGCAGTTTCTCCTACGAGCAGTACTTC. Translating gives CASRTPGSFSYEQYF.

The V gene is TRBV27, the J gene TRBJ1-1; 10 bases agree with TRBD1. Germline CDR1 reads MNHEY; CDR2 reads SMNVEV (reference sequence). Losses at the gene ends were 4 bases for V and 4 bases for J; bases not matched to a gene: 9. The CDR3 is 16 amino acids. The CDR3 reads CASSSGDRGRGTEAFF. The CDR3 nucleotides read TGTGCCAGCAGTTCCGGAGACAGGGGGCGGGGCACTGAAGCTTTCTTT.

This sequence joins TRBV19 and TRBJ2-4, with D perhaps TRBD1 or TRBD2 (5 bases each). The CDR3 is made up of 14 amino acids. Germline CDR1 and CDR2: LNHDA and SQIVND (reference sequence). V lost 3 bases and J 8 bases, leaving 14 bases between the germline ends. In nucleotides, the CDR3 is TGTGCCAGTAGTATGGGAGACAGTGTCCACATTCAGTACTTC. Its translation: CASSMGDSVHIQYF.